Sequencing of this T cell receptor (beta chain) was carried out in a study of identifying expanded T cells in peripheral blood. General observations from the study: Over about two and four weeks, about 15 and 18 clones changed, versus 1.2 between replicates. Across healthy donors, higher total template counts meant significantly greater approximately two-week count variance.

V was clipped by 7 bases and J by 4 bases, with 16 bases between them. The CDR3 covers 14 residues. Germline CDR1 reads ENHRY; CDR2 reads SYGVKD. Measured with immunoSEQ multiplex PCR; TCRdb has only the in-frame clones, and not every one. The data hold tens of thousands of clones, with 84% observed a single time. As regards this clone: The antigen is unknown.

The receptor's source is a person between 18 and 75 years old in good health. The genes are TRBV10-3 and TRBJ1-2; D is perhaps TRBD1 (6 bases). Sample: blood. CDR3 sequence (DNA): TGTGCCATCACCAATGGGGGGGCAGGCTATGGCTACACCTTC. It encodes CAITNGGAGYGYTF.